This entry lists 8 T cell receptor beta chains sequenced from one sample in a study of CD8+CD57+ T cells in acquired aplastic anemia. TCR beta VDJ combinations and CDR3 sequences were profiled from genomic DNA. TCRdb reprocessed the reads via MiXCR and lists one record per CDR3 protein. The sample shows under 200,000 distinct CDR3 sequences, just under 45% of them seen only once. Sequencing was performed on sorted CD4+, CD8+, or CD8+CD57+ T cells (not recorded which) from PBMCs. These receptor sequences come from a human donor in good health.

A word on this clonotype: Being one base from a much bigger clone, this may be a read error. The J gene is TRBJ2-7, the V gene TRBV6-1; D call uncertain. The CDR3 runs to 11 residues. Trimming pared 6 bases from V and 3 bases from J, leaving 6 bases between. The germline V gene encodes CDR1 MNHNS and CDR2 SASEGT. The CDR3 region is CASRTNYEQYF. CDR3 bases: TGTGCCAGCAGGACAAACTACGAGCAGTACTTC.

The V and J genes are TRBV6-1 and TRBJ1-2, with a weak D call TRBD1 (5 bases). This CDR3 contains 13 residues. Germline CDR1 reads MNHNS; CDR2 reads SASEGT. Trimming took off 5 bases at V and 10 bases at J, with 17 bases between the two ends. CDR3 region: CASSPRTSGAYTF. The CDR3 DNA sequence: TGTGCCAGCAGTCCAAGGACTAGCGGGGCCTACACCTTC.

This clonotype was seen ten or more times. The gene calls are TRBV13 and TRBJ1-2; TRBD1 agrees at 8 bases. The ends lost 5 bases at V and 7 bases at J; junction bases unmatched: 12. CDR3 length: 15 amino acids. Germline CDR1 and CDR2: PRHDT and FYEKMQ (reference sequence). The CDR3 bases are TGTGCCAGCAGCACCCCCCGGACAGGGATGAGTGGCTACACCTTC. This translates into CASSTPRTGMSGYTF. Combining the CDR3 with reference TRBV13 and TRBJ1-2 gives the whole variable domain AAGVIQSPRHLIKEKRETATLKCYPIPRHDTVYWYQQGPGQDPQFLISFYEKMQSDKGSIPDRFSAQQFSDYHSELNMSSLELGDSALYFCASSTPRTGMSGYTFGSGTRLTVV.

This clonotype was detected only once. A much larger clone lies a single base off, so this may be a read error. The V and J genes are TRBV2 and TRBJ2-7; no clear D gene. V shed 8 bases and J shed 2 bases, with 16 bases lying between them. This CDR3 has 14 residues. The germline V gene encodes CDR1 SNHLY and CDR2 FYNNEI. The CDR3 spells CASSPNRSAYEQYF. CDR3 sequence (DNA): TGTGCCAGCTCACCGAACCGCTCGGCCTACGAGCAGTACTTC.

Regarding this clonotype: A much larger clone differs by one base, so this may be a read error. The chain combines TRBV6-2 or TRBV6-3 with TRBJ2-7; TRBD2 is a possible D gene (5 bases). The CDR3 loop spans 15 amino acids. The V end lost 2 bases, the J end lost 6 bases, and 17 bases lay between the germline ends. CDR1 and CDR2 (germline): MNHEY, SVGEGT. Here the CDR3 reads CASSYAGLATCEQYF. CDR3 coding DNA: TGTGCCAGCAGTTACGCTGGGCTAGCAACGTGCGAGCAGTACTTC.

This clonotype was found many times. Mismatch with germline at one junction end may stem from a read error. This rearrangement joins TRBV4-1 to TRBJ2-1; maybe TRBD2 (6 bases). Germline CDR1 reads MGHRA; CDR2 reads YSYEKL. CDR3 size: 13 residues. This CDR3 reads CASSQATRSEEFF. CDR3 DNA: TGCGCCAGCAGCCAGGCGACTAGAAGTGAGGAGTTCTTC.

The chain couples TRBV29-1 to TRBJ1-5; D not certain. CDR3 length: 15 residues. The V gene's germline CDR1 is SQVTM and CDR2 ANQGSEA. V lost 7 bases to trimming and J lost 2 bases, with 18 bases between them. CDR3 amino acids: CSAAEGLLGNQPQHF. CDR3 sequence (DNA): TGCAGCGCCGCCGAGGGCCTCCTGGGCAATCAGCCCCAGCATTTT.

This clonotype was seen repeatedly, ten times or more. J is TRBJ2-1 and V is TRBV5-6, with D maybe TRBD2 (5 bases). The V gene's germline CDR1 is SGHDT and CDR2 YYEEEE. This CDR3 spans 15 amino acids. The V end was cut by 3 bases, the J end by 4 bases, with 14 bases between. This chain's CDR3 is CASSSERTLYNEQFF. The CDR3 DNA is TGTGCCAGCAGCTCCGAGCGGACCCTATACAATGAGCAGTTCTTC.